Following are 5 T cell receptor beta chains from one sample sequenced in a study of blood T cell repertoires in COVID-19. TCRdb keeps only in-frame clones here, not all; method: immunoSEQ multiplex PCR. Among some 42,000 clones listed, 85% to 95% were seen once. Sequencing used peripheral blood. The receptors originated from a man aged 45-65 years with active COVID-19.

This clone was observed a single time. The V and J genes are TRBV19 and TRBJ2-2; TRBD1 agrees at 10 bases. The germline CDR1 and CDR2 sequences are LNHDA and SQIVND (reference sequence). V trimming: 3 bases; J trimming: 5 bases; junction bases outside the gene matches: 9. The CDR3 spans 17 residues. The CDR3 loop is CASSIPRTGGGTGELFF. DNA of the CDR3: TGTGCCAGTAGTATCCCTCGGACAGGGGGTGGAACCGGGGAGCTGTTTTTT. The whole variable domain, remainder taken from reference TRBV19 and TRBJ2-2, is DGGITQSPKYLFRKEGQNVTLSCEQNLNHDAMYWYRQDPGQGLRLIYYSQIVNDFQKGDIAEGYSVSREKKESFPLTVTSAQKNPTAFYLCASSIPRTGGGTGELFFGEGSRLTVL.

The chain recombines TRBV2 with TRBJ1-5; D may be TRBD1 (6 bases). This CDR3 is built from 14 residues. Deletions cut 2 bases from V and 4 bases from J, with 9 bases between. Per germline, CDR1 SNHLY and CDR2 FYNNEI. CDR3 sequence reads: CASSEQGTNQPQHF. In nucleotides, the CDR3 is TGTGCCAGCAGTGAACAGGGGACAAATCAGCCCCAGCATTTT.

About this clone: Germline is not matched at one junction end, which may reflect a read error. V gene TRBV6-6 combines with J gene TRBJ2-7, with 10 bases lining up with TRBD1. Germline V gene data show CDR1 as MNHNY and CDR2 as SVGAGI (reference sequence). This CDR3 spans 14 amino acids. DNA for the CDR3: TGTGCCAGCAGATCCGGGACAGGGGAATACGGGCAGTACTTC. It yields the protein CASRSGTGEYGQYF.

The chain carries TRBV9 and TRBJ1-2; 8 nucleotides match TRBD1. Per the germline V gene, CDR1 is SGDLS and CDR2 is YYNGEE. The CDR3 has 14 amino acids. After removal of 5 bases from V and 7 bases from J, the junction contained 10 bases not matched to a gene. CDR3 in DNA: TGTGCCAGCAGAGTTTCAGGGGGCGCGGCTGGCTACACCTTC. Translating it yields CASRVSGGAAGYTF.

The rearrangement links TRBV4-1 to TRBJ1-1, with 7 bases that match TRBD1. Germline trimming cut 4 bases from V and 1 base from J; bases unmatched to any gene: 3. This CDR3 is built from 14 residues. CDR1 is MGHRA, CDR2 YSYEKL, per germline. Here the CDR3 DNA reads TGCGCCAGCAGCCCCGACAGGGCGAACACTGAAGCTTTCTTT. As protein: CASSPDRANTEAFF.